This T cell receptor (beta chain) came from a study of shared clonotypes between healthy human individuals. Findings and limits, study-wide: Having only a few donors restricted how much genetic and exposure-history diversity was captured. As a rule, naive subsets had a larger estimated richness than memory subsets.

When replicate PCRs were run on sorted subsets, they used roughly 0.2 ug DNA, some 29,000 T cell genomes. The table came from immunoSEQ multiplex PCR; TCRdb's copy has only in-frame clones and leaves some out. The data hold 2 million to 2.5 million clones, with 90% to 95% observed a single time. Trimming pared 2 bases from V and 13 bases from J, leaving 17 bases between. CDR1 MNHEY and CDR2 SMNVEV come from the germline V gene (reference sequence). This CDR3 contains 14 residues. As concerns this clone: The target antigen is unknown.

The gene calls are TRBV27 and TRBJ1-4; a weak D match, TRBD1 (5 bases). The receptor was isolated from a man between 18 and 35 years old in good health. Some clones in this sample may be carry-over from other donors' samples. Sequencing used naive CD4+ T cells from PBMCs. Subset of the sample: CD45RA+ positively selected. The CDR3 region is CASSLRQSNGILFF. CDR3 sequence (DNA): TGTGCCAGCAGTTTAAGACAGTCAAATGGGATACTGTTTTTT.